The T cell receptor (beta chain) under discussion was sequenced for a study of human T cells and chemical hapten exposure. The CDR3 runs 14 residues. From germline, CDR1 is MNHEY and CDR2 SVGAGI. The ends were cut back, 10 bases at V and 1 base at J, with 14 bases in the middle. Specified time point: healthy volunteer bleed at 2 weeks. Researchers extracted total RNA from unfractionated whole blood. TCRdb redid the calling of the RACE reads with MiXCR, one entry per CDR3 protein. The sample carries approximately 97,000 distinct CDR3 sequences, roughly 8% recorded once. The clonotype was recovered from a female donor in good health. Some clones in this sample may be carry-over from other donors' samples. Material: whole blood. The chain combines TRBV6-5 with TRBJ1-5; possible D gene TRBD1, 6 bases. CDR3 bases: TGTGCCACTAAAGGGGGGGTAAGCAATCAGCCCCAGCATTTT. Amino acid sequence: CATKGGVSNQPQHF.